The rows below give T cell receptor beta chains drawn from one sample of a study of blood T cell repertoires in COVID-19. Repertoires were generated with immunoSEQ multiplex PCR, while TCRdb's copy carries only in-frame clones and drops some. The sample yields under 250,000 clones, 75% to 90% seen once. Source material: PBMCs or T cells enriched from blood (not recorded which). These receptors originate from a woman between 18 and 30 years old in a cohort exposed to, infected with or recovered from COVID-19 (not recorded which). Each CDR3 is given with its conserved first and last residue. Only part of the rows carry a size: once, few, many, or a class if the clone is expanded.

TRBJ2-3 . TRBV7-8 CASSLGITDTQYF
TRBJ2-7 . TRBV28 CASKSPGLPPYEQYF
TRBJ2-5 . TRBV7-6 CASSESIGLAGQETQYF
TRBJ1-2 . TRBV9 CASSVQGGGANYGYTF
TRBJ1-2 . TRBV5-5 CASSSTTGFMSYTF
TRBJ2-7 . TRBV6-1 CASSEGAGHYEQYF
TRBJ1-5 once TRBV2 CASRGGTVNSNQPQHF
TRBJ2-7 . TRBV5-6 CASSFGRATYEQYF
TRBJ1-2 . TRBV12-3/TRBV12-4 CASRDRGGYTF
TRBJ1-5 . TRBV15 CATSGGTGSNQPQHF
TRBJ2-3 . TRBV10-3 CAISTGLAGPGTSTDTQYF
TRBJ1-6 . TRBV18 CASSPLLPGNHNSPLHF
TRBJ2-1 . TRBV24-1 CATSDATSLHNEQFF
TRBJ1-1 . TRBV7-8 CASSKQNRGTEAFF
TRBJ2-5 . TRBV11-2 CASGGLSETQYF
TRBJ2-1 . TRBV11-2 CASRAVNIDNEQFF
TRBJ1-2 . TRBV15 CATRDSYGYTF
TRBJ2-7 . TRBV19 CASSTGQGAYEQYF
TRBJ2-1 . TRBV25-1 CASNPLAGGYNEQFF
TRBJ2-1 . TRBV2 CAGGTEVDNEQFF
TRBJ1-6 . TRBV3-1/TRBV3-2 CASSQSRNSPLHF
TRBJ1-5 once TRBV19 CASRAGTGDNQPQHF
TRBJ2-1 . TRBV5-6 CATTTSGVNYNEQFF
TRBJ1-5 once TRBV12-3/TRBV12-4 CASTLGREQPQHF
TRBJ2-3 . TRBV5-1 CASRRGQGPDTQYF
TRBJ2-1 . TRBV20-1 CSASSRDLGYNEQFF
TRBJ2-5 . TRBV6-5 CASSSQGPGGETQYF
TRBJ1-5 once TRBV7-2 CASSPTQAGAQPQHF
TRBJ2-7 . TRBV7-8 CASSYVTNEQYF
TRBJ2-2 . TRBV7-9 CASSSIIGELFF
TRBJ1-5 . TRBV24-1 CATSERYSNQPQHF
TRBJ1-4 . TRBV6-5 CASTSGTFNEKLFF
TRBJ1-6 . TRBV2 CASSGFTNNSPLHF
TRBJ2-7 . TRBV5-6 CASSLIRGSYEQYF
TRBJ1-1 . TRBV5-1 CASSLGGGAHTEAFF
TRBJ2-1 . TRBV6-5 CASSYSSGSYNEQFF
TRBJ1-2 . TRBV11-2 CASSGGGGYTF
TRBJ2-1 . TRBV11-2 CASSLSRGAEEQFF
TRBJ1-2 . TRBV4-2 CASSQGSGQGAGYTF
TRBJ1-1 . TRBV2 CASNREIRNTEAFF
TRBJ1-1 . TRBV5-1 CASSLQGRKTEAFF
TRBJ1-1 . TRBV27 CASSPSGTGITEAFF
TRBJ2-1 . TRBV27 CASGTGVRGRNNEQFF
TRBJ2-3 . TRBV15 CATSTSGQGVQSDTQYF
TRBJ1-6 . TRBV2 CASKAFRAGDNSPLHF
TRBJ2-7 . TRBV5-1 CASSLVQGNSYEQYF
TRBJ2-7 . TRBV3-1/TRBV3-2 CASSQGLAGVSEQYF
TRBJ2-5 . TRBV6-1 CASSGQAQETQYF
TRBJ2-3 . TRBV19 CASNQGLAGGNTDTQYF
TRBJ2-3 once TRBV5-5 CASSLLARGDTQYF
TRBJ1-5 . TRBV11-2 CASSLKREHF
TRBJ1-1 . TRBV25-1 CASSTGTDFSGTEAFF
TRBJ2-6 few TRBV9 CASSVGDLGANVLTF
TRBJ1-1 . TRBV25-1 CASSEFMNTEAFF
TRBJ1-2 . TRBV5-6 CASSLGLVNDGYTF
TRBJ2-2 . TRBV9 CASSVGEGFNTGELFF